This T cell receptor (beta chain) was captured in a study of regulatory T cells in long-lasting Graves disease. Study-wide context: The study counted Graves' disease as persistent given over 5 years of antithyroid drugs and positive TSH receptor antibodies.

TCR beta libraries were built with iRepertoire HTBI primers and Arm-PCR of CDR3 regions. TCRdb reprocessed the multiplex PCR reads via MiXCR and lists one record per CDR3 protein. The table shows about 660,000 distinct CDR3 sequences, with roughly 30% occurring only once. Time point: persistent/refractory GD, antithyroid drugs over 5 years with positive TRAb. Extracted PBMC RNA gave rise to the TCR library. The ends lost 1 base at V and 0 bases at J; junction bases unmatched: 5. CDR3 length: 18 amino acids. Germline loops: CDR1 SGHRS, CDR2 YFSETQ. This rearrangement joins TRBV5-1 to TRBJ2-2; 11 nucleotides line up with TRBD2. This specimen was peripheral blood mononuclear cells (PBMCs), taken when the disease was refractory, from a patient treated with antithyroid drugs. This sequence originates from a female donor with Graves disease. DNA for the CDR3: TGCGCCAGCAGCTTGTTACTAGCGGGAGCCGCGAACACCGGGGAGCTGTTTTTT. Translated: CASSLLLAGAANTGELFF.